Below are 18 T cell receptor beta chains sequenced from a single sample in a study of tumor-infiltrating lymphocytes in primary liver carcinoma. Co-extraction of RNA and DNA was performed on roughly 17-32 mg of unsorted bulk tissue. The input was roughly 0.5 ug total RNA; TCR beta cDNA was made from it with a constant-region primer. What produced the TCR beta libraries was three nested multiplex PCR rounds using slightly modified ARM-PCR. Two initial PCR rounds of approximately 10 cycles each paired TRBV1-TRBV30 forward primers with a C-beta reverse primer. TCRdb reprocessed the multiplex PCR reads via MiXCR and lists one record per CDR3 protein. Of tens of thousands of distinct CDR3 sequences in the sample, approximately 73% were seen once. The sample taken for sequencing was liver tumor tissue from sampling region 4. Specified subset: tumor region T4, right-lateral pole. Source of these receptors: a man aged 35 to 55 with primary liver carcinoma and hepatitis B virus infection.

By its share, this clonotype is medium-sized (0.01 to 0.1%). This chain connects TRBV6-5 to TRBJ2-2; 7 bases align to TRBD1. CDR3 length: 15 amino acids. Trimming removed 4 bases from V and 6 bases from J; junction bases left unmatched: 8. Germline CDR1 is MNHEY and CDR2 is SVGAGI. CDR3 coding DNA: TGTGCCAGCAGTTTCCGACAACAGGGGCCCGGGGAGCTGTTTTTT. Its protein product is CASSFRQQGPGELFF.

Points on this clonotype: A read error may account for a junction end that differs from germline. The chain has TRBV6-1 and TRBJ2-3; 10 nucleotides match TRBD2. From germline, CDR1 is MNHNS and CDR2 SASEGT. The CDR3 is 16 amino acids. CDR3 bases: TGTGCCAACATGGATCTAGCGGGAGTAAGCACAGACACGCAGTATTTT. Its protein is CANMDLAGVSTDTQYF.

Remarks on this clonotype: Compared with germline, one end of the junction differs, possibly owing to a read error. CDR3 sequence reads: CASVPPEWGGYIEQFF. The CDR3 coding sequence is TGTGCCAGCGTCCCCCCGGAGTGGGGGGGCTACATTGAGCAGTTCTTC. The genes are TRBV28 and TRBJ2-1; tentatively, D is TRBD2 (7 bases). Germline CDR1 reads MDHEN; CDR2 reads SYDVKM. CDR3 length equals 16 residues.

For this clonotype: A read error may account for a junction end that differs from germline. The chain has TRBV5-1 and TRBJ1-1; the D is unclear. Germline CDR1 and CDR2: SGHRS and YFSETQ. This CDR3 comprises 13 residues. The DNA of the CDR3 is TGTGCCAGCAGACCCGACATGAATACTGAATCTTTCTTT. Its translation: CASRPDMNTESFF.

This chain uses TRBV6-5 with TRBJ2-1, with 8 positions matching TRBD1. From germline, CDR1 is MNHEY and CDR2 SVGAGI. Unmatched junction bases numbered 15, after V lost 9 bases and J lost 14 bases. This CDR3 has 13 amino acids. This CDR3 reads CARSGQGHNEEFF. CDR3 sequence (DNA): TGTGCCAGAAGCGGACAGGGCCACAATGAAGAGTTCTTC.

CDR3 sequence (DNA): TGTGCCAGCAGCCGGGTTGCAACTAATGAAAAACTGTTTTTT. It specifies CASSRVATNEKLFF. The chain combines TRBV6-6 with TRBJ1-4; D call uncertain. Deletions cut 6 bases from V and 0 bases from J, with 8 bases between. Germline assignment: CDR1 MNHNY and CDR2 SVGAGI (reference sequence). The CDR3 consists of 14 residues.

On this clonotype itself: One junction end disagrees with the germline gene, perhaps due to a read error. The gene calls are TRBV6-4 and TRBJ2-2; the D call may be TRBD1 or TRBD2 (5 bases each). The CDR3 sequence is 16 residues long. Germline assignment: CDR1 MRHNA and CDR2 SNTAGT. The CDR3 here is CARSDSGGADTGELFF. Written as DNA, the CDR3 is TGTGCCAGGAGTGACTCTGGGGGTGCGGACACCGGGGAGCTGTTTTTT.

The CDR3 sequence is CASNLGGSSYEQYF. CDR3 DNA: TGTGCCAGCAACCTTGGGGGTAGCTCCTACGAGCAGTACTTC. The chain recombines TRBV7-9 with TRBJ2-7, with D possibly being TRBD1 or TRBD2 (5 bases each). The CDR3 has 14 residues. V was trimmed by 7 bases and J by 0 bases, leaving 13 bases between them. CDR1 is SEHNR, CDR2 FQNEAQ, per germline (reference sequence).

Note on this clonotype: The junction does not match germline at one end; this may be a read error. The CDR3 DNA reads as TGTCCCAGCAGTTCGGCATTGCCGGCTTTCTTT. It translates to CPSSSALPAFF. The chain carries TRBV6-2 or TRBV6-3 and TRBJ1-1; no reliable D call. Per germline, CDR1 MNHEY and CDR2 SVGEGT. This CDR3 has 11 residues.

As regards this clonotype: Without the conserved terminal phenylalanine or tryptophan, this CDR3 likely stems from a read error. The chain has TRBV30 and TRBJ1-2; D is uncertain. Trimming shortened V by 3 bases and J by 8 bases, and 10 bases separated the two germline ends. This CDR3 contains 11 residues. CDR1 is GTSNPN, CDR2 SVGIG, per germline (reference sequence). CDR3 amino acids: CAWRGYQGYTL. For the CDR3, the DNA is TGTGCCTGGAGAGGGTACCAAGGCTACACCTTA.

Turning to this clonotype: The junction departs from germline at one end; a sequencing error may be responsible. The chain uses TRBV4-2 and TRBJ1-4; no firm D call. The CDR3 totals 13 residues. Per the germline V gene, CDR1 is LGHNA and CDR2 is YNFKEQ. CDR3 DNA sequence: TGTGCCAGCAGCCAGTCACACCGTGAAAAACTGTCTTTT. Protein product: CASSQSHREKLSF.

As to this clonotype: The final CDR3 position lacks the conserved phenylalanine or tryptophan, pointing to a likely read error. Because the CDR3's place on the DNA is in doubt, the DNA is left out and the CDR3 is given as listed by TCRdb. J is TRBJ1-1 and V is TRBV29-1; the D call TRBD1 from the table was never checked on the DNA. The CDR3 is 12 residues long, counting both termini. Germline V gene data show CDR1 as SQVTM and CDR2 as ANQGSEA. The CDR3: CSVSQGRAEVLY.

V gene TRBV5-1 combines with J gene TRBJ1-5; possible D gene TRBD1, 5 bases. The CDR3 covers 13 residues. V lost 3 bases and J 10 bases, leaving 14 bases between the germline ends. Germline-derived CDR1 and CDR2 are SGHRS and YFSETQ. The CDR3 reads CASSWGGVYPQHF. The CDR3 bases are TGCGCCAGCAGCTGGGGGGGGGTATATCCCCAGCATTTT.

The V gene is TRBV20-1, the J gene TRBJ2-1; 12 nucleotides align to TRBD2. V was clipped by 1 base and J by 8 bases; unmatched bases: 9. The CDR3 runs to 16 residues. The germline CDR1 and CDR2 sequences are DFQATT and SNEGSKA (reference sequence). The CDR3 sequence is CSARAPGLAGFYEQFF. CDR3 coding DNA: TGCAGTGCTAGAGCTCCGGGACTAGCGGGTTTTTATGAGCAGTTCTTC.

For this clonotype: One end of the junction is discordant with germline, which a read error may explain. The chain employs TRBV4-1 and TRBJ2-1; the D is unclear. The CDR3 has 15 amino acids. The V gene's germline CDR1 is MGHRA and CDR2 YSYEKL. The CDR3 protein is CANSLNLGYGNEQFF. CDR3 coding DNA: TGCGCCAACAGCCTTAACCTTGGGTATGGCAATGAGCAGTTCTTC.

Remarks on this clonotype: A junction end diverges from the germline sequence, so it may reflect a read error. The chain joins TRBV29-1 to TRBJ2-3; TRBD2 matches at 9 bases. CDR1 SQVTM and CDR2 ANQGSEA come from the germline V gene. This CDR3 is built from 17 residues. CDR3 sequence reads: CIADTFGTSRRTDTQYF. DNA of the CDR3: TGCATCGCCGATACGTTCGGGACTAGCAGGAGAACAGATACACAGTATTTT.

The chain recombines TRBV29-1 with TRBJ2-3; 7 bases map to TRBD2. Germline lookup yields CDR1 SQVTM and CDR2 ANQGSEA. The CDR3 length is 17 residues. The CDR3 bases are TGCAGTGCCGATACGTTCGGGACTAACGGGATAACAGATACGCAGTATTTT. It specifies CSADTFGTNGITDTQYF.

The chain uses TRBV29-1 and TRBJ2-3, with D tentatively TRBD2 (5 bases). The CDR3 has 15 residues. The V end lost 3 bases, the J end lost 2 bases, and 15 bases lay between the germline ends. Germline assignment: CDR1 SQVTM and CDR2 ANQGSEA. The CDR3: CSVECGLGITDTQYF. Here the CDR3 DNA reads TGCAGCGTTGAGTGCGGGCTCGGCATCACAGATACGCAGTATTTT.